This T cell receptor beta chain appears in the sequencing data of a study of blood T cell repertoires in COVID-19. Study summary: The United States, Italy and Spain were the sources of the acute and convalescent COVID-19 samples. T cells, B-cell-depleted T cells, or PBMCs supplied cDNA or gDNA.

Trimming pared 1 base from V and 5 bases from J, leaving 11 bases between. The CDR3 totals 14 residues. The germline CDR1 and CDR2 sequences are SGHAT and FQDESV (reference sequence). Followed over time, Seattle patients had been enrolled while infection was active. How the authors handled the data: Reference gene primer amplification gave nucleated cell count estimates. Sequencing used immunoSEQ multiplex PCR; TCRdb keeps in-frame clones, though not all of them. V, J and clone size are those of that table, while D and trimming were read from the DNA. The repertoire holds about 170,000 clones, with about nine tenths as singletons.

This chain links TRBV11-1 with TRBJ2-5; D may be TRBD1 (5 bases). The receptor was isolated from a man aged 30 to 39 with COVID-19, enrolled during active disease. Input material: peripheral blood. In DNA, the CDR3 is TGTGCCAGCAGCTTAGATGTGGGGCGGGAGACCCAGTACTTC. It translates to CASSLDVGRETQYF.